Included here is one T cell receptor beta chain sequence, with context. This entry belongs to a study of blood T cell repertoires in COVID-19. Profiled with immunoSEQ multiplex PCR; TCRdb holds only in-frame clones, not every one. Of about 220,000 clones in the sample, approximately 82% are singletons; the top ten hold about 10%. The CDR3 consists of 15 residues. V was trimmed by 4 bases and J by 1 base, leaving 13 bases between them. Germline CDR1 reads SGHNT; CDR2 reads YENEEA. V is TRBV11-3 and J is TRBJ2-5, with D perhaps TRBD1 (6 bases). The source is a man aged 50-59 years with active or convalescent COVID-19. The material sequenced was peripheral blood. CDR3 amino acids: CASSSYGDTQETQYF. The CDR3 DNA reads TGTGCCAGCAGCTCCTACGGGGACACCCAAGAGACCCAGTACTTC.